The clone carrying this T cell receptor beta chain was seen a few times. There are 14 residues in the CDR3. The germline V gene has CDR1 SGHTA and CDR2 FQGNSA. Trimming left V 6 bases short and J 3 bases short, with 12 bases between. This record comes from a study of blood T cells in healthy people across ages. A second roughly 7 to 11 cycle PCR used barcoded and J-beta primers. TCRdb passed the 5' RACE reads through MiXCR, listing each CDR3 protein once. This table has 700,000 or so distinct CDR3 sequences, about 20% appearing once. Specimen: blood. The gene calls are TRBV7-2 and TRBJ2-4; D might be TRBD1 (6 bases). This TCR came from a man aged 65 to 85 in good health. CDR3 sequence reads: CASSHTGNKNIQYF. CDR3 coding DNA: TGTGCCAGCAGTCACACAGGGAACAAAAACATTCAGTACTTC. Complete variable domain (other parts from reference TRBV7-2 and TRBJ2-4): GAGVSQSPSNKVTEKGKDVELRCDPISGHTALYWYRQSLGQGLEFLIYFQGNSAPDKSGLPSDRFSAERTGGSVSTLTIQRTQQEDSAVYLCASSHTGNKNIQYFGAGTRLSVL.